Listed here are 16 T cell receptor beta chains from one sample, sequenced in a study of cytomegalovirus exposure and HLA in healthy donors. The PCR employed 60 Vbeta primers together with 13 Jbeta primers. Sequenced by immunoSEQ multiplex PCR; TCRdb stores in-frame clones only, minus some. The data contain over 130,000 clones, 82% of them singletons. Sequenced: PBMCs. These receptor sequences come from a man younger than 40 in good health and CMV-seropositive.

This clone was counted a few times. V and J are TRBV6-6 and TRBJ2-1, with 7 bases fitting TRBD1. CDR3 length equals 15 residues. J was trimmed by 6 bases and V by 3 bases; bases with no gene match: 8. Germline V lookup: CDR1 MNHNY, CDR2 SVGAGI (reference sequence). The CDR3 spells CASSYRQGRINEQFF. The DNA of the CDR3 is TGTGCCAGCAGTTATCGACAGGGTAGGATCAATGAGCAGTTCTTC.

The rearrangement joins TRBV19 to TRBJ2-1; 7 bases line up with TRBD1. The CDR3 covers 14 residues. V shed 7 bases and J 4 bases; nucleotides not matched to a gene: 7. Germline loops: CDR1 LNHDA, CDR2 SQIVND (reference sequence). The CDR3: CASNFPGGYNEQFF. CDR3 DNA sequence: TGTGCCAGTAACTTCCCAGGGGGTTACAATGAGCAGTTCTTC.

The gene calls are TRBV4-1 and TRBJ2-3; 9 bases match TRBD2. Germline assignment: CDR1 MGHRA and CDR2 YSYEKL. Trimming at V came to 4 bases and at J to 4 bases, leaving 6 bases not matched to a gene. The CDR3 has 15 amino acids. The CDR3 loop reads CASSRKAGGPDTQYF. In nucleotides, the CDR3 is TGCGCCAGCAGCCGTAAGGCGGGGGGGCCAGATACGCAGTATTTT.

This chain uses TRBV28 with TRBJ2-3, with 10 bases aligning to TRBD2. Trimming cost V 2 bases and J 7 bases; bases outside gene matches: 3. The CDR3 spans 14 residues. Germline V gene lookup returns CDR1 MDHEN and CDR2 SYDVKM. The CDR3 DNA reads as TGTGCCAGCAGTTTACTAGCGGGGGAGCATACGCAGTATTTT. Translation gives CASSLLAGEHTQYF.

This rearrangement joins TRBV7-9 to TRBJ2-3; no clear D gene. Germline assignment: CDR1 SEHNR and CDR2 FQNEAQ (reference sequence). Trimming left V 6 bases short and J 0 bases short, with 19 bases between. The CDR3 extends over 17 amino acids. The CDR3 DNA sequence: TGTGCCAGCAGTCCTACCCCGACACTCTTGAGCACAGATACGCAGTATTTT. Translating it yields CASSPTPTLLSTDTQYF.

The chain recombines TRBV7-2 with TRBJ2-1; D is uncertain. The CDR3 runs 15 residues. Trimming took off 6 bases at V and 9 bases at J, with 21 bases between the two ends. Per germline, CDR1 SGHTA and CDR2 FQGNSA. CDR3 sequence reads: CASRTGGAVVPEQFF. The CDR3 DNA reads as TGTGCCAGCAGGACCGGCGGAGCAGTGGTTCCTGAGCAGTTCTTC.

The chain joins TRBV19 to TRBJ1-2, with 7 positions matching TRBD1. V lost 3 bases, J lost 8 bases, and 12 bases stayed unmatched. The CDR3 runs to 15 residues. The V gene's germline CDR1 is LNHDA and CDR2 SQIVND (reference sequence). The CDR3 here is CASSIALDRAQGYTF. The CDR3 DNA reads TGTGCCAGTAGTATCGCCCTCGACAGGGCTCAAGGCTACACCTTC.

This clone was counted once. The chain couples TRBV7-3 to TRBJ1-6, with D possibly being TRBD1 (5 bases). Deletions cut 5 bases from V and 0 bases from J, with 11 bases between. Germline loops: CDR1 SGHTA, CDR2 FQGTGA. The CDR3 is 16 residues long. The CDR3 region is CASSLTGASYNSPLHF. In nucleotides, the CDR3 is TGTGCCAGCAGCCTTACAGGTGCCTCCTATAATTCACCCCTCCACTTT. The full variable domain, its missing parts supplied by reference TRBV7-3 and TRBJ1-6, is GAGVSQTPSNKVTEKGKYVELRCDPISGHTALYWYRQSLGQGPEFLIYFQGTGAADDSGLPNDRFFAVRPEGSVSTLKIQRTERGDSAVYLCASSLTGASYNSPLHFGNGTRLTVT.

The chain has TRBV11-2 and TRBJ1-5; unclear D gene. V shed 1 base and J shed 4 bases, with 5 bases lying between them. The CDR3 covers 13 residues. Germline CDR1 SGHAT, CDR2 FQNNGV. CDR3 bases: TGTGCCAGCAGCTTAGCGGTTAATCAGCCCCAGCATTTT. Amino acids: CASSLAVNQPQHF.

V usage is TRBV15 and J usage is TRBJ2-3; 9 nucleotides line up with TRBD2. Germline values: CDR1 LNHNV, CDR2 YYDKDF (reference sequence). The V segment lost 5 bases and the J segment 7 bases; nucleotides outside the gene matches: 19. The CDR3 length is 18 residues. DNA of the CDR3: TGTGCCACCAGCCCCCAAGCCCCACTAGCGGGCTCCGGGAATACGCAGTATTTT. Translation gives CATSPQAPLAGSGNTQYF. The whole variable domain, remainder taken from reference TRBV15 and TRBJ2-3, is DAMVIQNPRYQVTQFGKPVTLSCSQTLNHNVMYWYQQKSSQAPKLLFHYYDKDFNNEADTPDNFQSRRPNTSFCFLDIRSPGLGDTAMYLCATSPQAPLAGSGNTQYFGPGTRLTVL.

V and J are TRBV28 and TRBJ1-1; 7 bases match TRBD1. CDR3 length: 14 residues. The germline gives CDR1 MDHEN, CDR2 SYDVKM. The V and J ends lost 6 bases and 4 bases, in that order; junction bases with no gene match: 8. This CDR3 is CASSPTGAGTEAFF. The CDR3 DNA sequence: TGTGCCAGCAGCCCAACAGGGGCGGGCACTGAAGCTTTCTTT.

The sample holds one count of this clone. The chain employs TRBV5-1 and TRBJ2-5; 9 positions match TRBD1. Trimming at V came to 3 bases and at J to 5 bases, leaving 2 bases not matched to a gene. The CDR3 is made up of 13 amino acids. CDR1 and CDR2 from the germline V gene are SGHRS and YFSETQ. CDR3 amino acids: CASSSGQGETQYF. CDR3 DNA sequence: TGCGCCAGCAGCTCCGGACAGGGGGAGACCCAGTACTTC.

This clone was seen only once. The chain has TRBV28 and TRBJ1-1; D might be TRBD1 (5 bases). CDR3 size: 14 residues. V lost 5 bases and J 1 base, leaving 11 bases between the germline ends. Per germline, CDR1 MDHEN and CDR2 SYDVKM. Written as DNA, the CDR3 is TGTGCCAGCAGTGCGCAGGGTTCGAACACTGAAGCTTTCTTT. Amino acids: CASSAQGSNTEAFF. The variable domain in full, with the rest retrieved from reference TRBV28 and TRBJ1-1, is DVKVTQSSRYLVKRTGEKVFLECVQDMDHENMFWYRQDPGLGLRLIYFSYDVKMKEKGDIPEGYSVSREKKERFSLILESASTNQTSMYLCASSAQGSNTEAFFGQGTRLTVV.

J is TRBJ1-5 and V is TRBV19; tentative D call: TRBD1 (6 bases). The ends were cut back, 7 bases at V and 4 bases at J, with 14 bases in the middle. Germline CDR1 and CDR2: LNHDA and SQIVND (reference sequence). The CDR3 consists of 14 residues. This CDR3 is CASTLLGANQPQHF. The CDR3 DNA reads TGTGCCAGTACCCTCCTGGGGGCGAATCAGCCCCAGCATTTT.

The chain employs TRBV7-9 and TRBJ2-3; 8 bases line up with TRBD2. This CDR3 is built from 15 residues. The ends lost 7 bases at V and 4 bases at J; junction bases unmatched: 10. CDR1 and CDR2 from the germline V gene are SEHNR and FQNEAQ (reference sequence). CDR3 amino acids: CASTWRAGEADTQYF. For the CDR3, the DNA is TGTGCCAGCACGTGGAGAGCGGGAGAGGCAGATACGCAGTATTTT.

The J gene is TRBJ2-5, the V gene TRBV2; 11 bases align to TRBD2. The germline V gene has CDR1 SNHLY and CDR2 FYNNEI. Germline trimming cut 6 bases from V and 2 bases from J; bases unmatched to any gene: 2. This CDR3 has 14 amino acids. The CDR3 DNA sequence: TGTGCCAGCAGGAGGACTAGCGGGCAAGAGACCCAGTACTTC. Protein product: CASRRTSGQETQYF.